The 20 T cell receptor beta chains in this list originate from one sample, sequenced in a study of T cell repertoires in cytomegalovirus infection. TCRdb recomputed calls from the reads with MiXCR, one row per CDR3 protein. The sample records approximately 730,000 distinct CDR3 sequences, almost 30% being singletons. No antigen has been identified for these receptors. The input for sequencing was cultured CD8+ T cells from PBMCs, taken from culture after CMV antigen stimulation. These TCRs come from a human donor in good health (CMV status not recorded). Some clones in this sample may be carry-over from other donors' samples.

The chain links TRBV28 to TRBJ1-1; perhaps TRBD1 as D (6 bases). Trimming removed 5 bases at V and 6 bases at J, with 13 bases between. CDR3 length: 13 amino acids. Germline CDR1 reads MDHEN; CDR2 reads SYDVKM. CDR3 sequence: CASSDGGLSEAFF. In DNA, the CDR3 is TGTGCCAGCAGTGACGGGGGCCTGTCTGAAGCTTTCTTT.

The genes are TRBV24-1 and TRBJ2-5; D tentatively fits TRBD1 or TRBD2 (5 bases each). The CDR3 length is 13 residues. Deletions cut 7 bases from V and 0 bases from J, with 8 bases between. Germline V gene data show CDR1 as KGHDR and CDR2 as SFDVKD. The CDR3 DNA reads as TGTGCCACCAGGGGACCGTACCAAGAGACCCAGTACTTC. As protein: CATRGPYQETQYF.

This sequence joins TRBV6-6 and TRBJ1-1, with D perhaps TRBD1 (5 bases). Germline values: CDR1 MNHNY, CDR2 SVGAGI (reference sequence). The V and J ends lost 2 bases and 6 bases respectively, with 16 bases between them. This CDR3 comprises 15 residues. The CDR3 DNA reads as TGTGCCAGCAGTTACACCCCCCGGGGGGACCCTGAAGCTTTCTTT. Protein: CASSYTPRGDPEAFF.

Only a few counts were recorded for this clonotype. V gene TRBV11-2 combines with J gene TRBJ2-3; D call uncertain. CDR3 length equals 14 residues. Germline-derived CDR1 and CDR2 are SGHAT and FQNNGV. Trimming took off 3 bases at V and 5 bases at J, with 12 bases between the two ends. In DNA, the CDR3 is TGTGCCAGCAGCTTCCCCGGGCGCGGAGATACGCAGTATTTT. Its translation is CASSFPGRGDTQYF.

The CDR3 protein is CASFGMGGTEAFF. As DNA, the CDR3 is TGTGCCAGCTTTGGGATGGGCGGGACTGAAGCTTTCTTT. The chain combines TRBV27 with TRBJ1-1, with D hard to call. Trimming removed 8 bases at V and 5 bases at J, with 15 bases between. This CDR3 contains 13 residues. Germline CDR1 MNHEY, CDR2 SMNVEV (reference sequence).

This clonotype was detected ten times or more. The J gene is TRBJ2-6, the V gene TRBV7-6, with D unclear. V lost 1 base, J lost 4 bases, and 8 bases lay in between. Germline CDR1 and CDR2: SGHVS and FNYEAQ. The CDR3 runs to 15 residues. The CDR3 here is CASSLGADGANVLTF. The CDR3 nucleotides read TGTGCCAGCAGCTTAGGGGCGGACGGGGCCAACGTCCTGACTTTC.

The rearrangement joins TRBV12-3 or TRBV12-4 to TRBJ1-1; 7 positions agree with TRBD1. This CDR3 has 14 amino acids. Trimming at V came to 3 bases and at J to 6 bases, leaving 7 bases not matched to a gene. The CDR3 loop reads CASSFLAGGPEAFF. In DNA form, the CDR3 reads TGTGCCAGCAGTTTCCTCGCAGGGGGACCTGAAGCTTTCTTT.

The chain couples TRBV12-3 or TRBV12-4 to TRBJ2-3, with 9 bases lining up with TRBD2. Germline trimming cut 2 bases from V and 5 bases from J; bases unmatched to any gene: 5. The CDR3 is 15 residues long. CDR3 in DNA: TGTGCCAGCAGTTTAAAAGCGGGGGGCCAAGATACGCAGTATTTT. Its protein is CASSLKAGGQDTQYF.

The chain recombines TRBV7-9 with TRBJ1-1; possible D gene TRBD1, 6 bases. V was clipped by 1 base and J by 3 bases, with 18 bases between them. Germline-derived CDR1 and CDR2 are SEHNR and FQNEAQ (reference sequence). The CDR3 totals 17 residues. This chain's CDR3 is CASSLGNQGIVDTEAFF. The CDR3 nucleotides read TGTGCCAGCAGCTTAGGTAATCAGGGGATTGTCGACACTGAAGCTTTCTTT.

This clonotype was detected many times. This chain connects TRBV12-3 or TRBV12-4 to TRBJ1-5; D is unresolved. The CDR3 has 17 residues. The V and J ends lost 3 bases and 1 base respectively, with 16 bases between them. DNA of the CDR3: TGTGCCAGCAGTTTTGGTTTCACGGGAGGGAGCAATCAGCCCCAGCATTTT. Encoded protein: CASSFGFTGGSNQPQHF.

The J gene is TRBJ2-3, the V gene TRBV6-6; D gene ambiguous. The CDR3 covers 11 residues. V lost 6 bases and J lost 6, with 7 bases in between. Germline lookup yields CDR1 MNHNY and CDR2 SVGAGI (reference sequence). The CDR3 reads CASRNGDTQYF. In DNA, the CDR3 is TGTGCCAGCAGAAACGGGGATACGCAGTATTTT.

The sample holds many counts of this clonotype. V is TRBV7-8 and J is TRBJ2-1; no firm D call. CDR1 is SGHVS and CDR2 is FQNEAQ in the germline V gene. V was pared by 1 base and J by 2 bases, with 9 bases between. This CDR3 contains 15 residues. CDR3 coding DNA: TGTGCCAGCAGCTTAGGTCGTGATACCTACAATGAGCAGTTCTTC. Translated: CASSLGRDTYNEQFF.

Comment on this clonotype: With a much larger clone just one base away, this may be a read error. V is TRBV27 and J is TRBJ1-3, with D uncertain. CDR1 and CDR2 (germline): MNHEY, SMNVEV (reference sequence). CDR3 length: 15 residues. V was pared by 0 bases and J by 3 bases, with 9 bases between. The CDR3 here is CASSLSGSFGNTIYF. In nucleotides, the CDR3 is TGTGCCAGCAGTTTATCGGGGAGCTTTGGAAACACCATATATTTT.

This clonotype turned up a few times. The chain employs TRBV9 and TRBJ2-1; D ambiguous. Germline assignment: CDR1 SGDLS and CDR2 YYNGEE. V was trimmed by 4 bases and J by 9 bases, leaving 8 bases between them. The CDR3 totals 11 residues. The CDR3 protein is CASSTRTEQFF. CDR3 DNA: TGTGCCAGCAGCACCCGAACTGAGCAGTTCTTC.

At least ten counts were recorded for this clonotype. The chain recombines TRBV7-6 with TRBJ1-3; 8 bases agree with TRBD1. CDR1 and CDR2 from the germline V gene are SGHVS and FNYEAQ. Trimming cost V 5 bases and J 4 bases; bases outside gene matches: 7. The CDR3 runs to 15 residues. The DNA of the CDR3 is TGTGCCAGCAGCGCTGGGACAGGAGGAGGAAACACCATATATTTT. Translated, it gives CASSAGTGGGNTIYF.

CDR3 sequence: CASIRQGALFF. In DNA, the CDR3 is TGTGCCAGCATCAGACAGGGGGCCCTTTTCTTC. This chain links TRBV6-1 with TRBJ2-1, with TRBD1 matching over 10 bases. The CDR3 is 11 amino acids. V shed 7 bases and J 16 bases; nucleotides not matched to a gene: 7. The germline CDR1 and CDR2 sequences are MNHNS and SASEGT.

This chain links TRBV7-6 with TRBJ2-1; 10 bases are shared with TRBD2. Germline CDR1 SGHVS, CDR2 FNYEAQ. The CDR3 runs to 16 residues. V was pared by 1 base and J by 9 bases, with 9 bases of the junction left unmatched. The CDR3 reads CASSLGTAGGLIEQFF. The CDR3 coding sequence is TGTGCCAGCAGCTTAGGTACAGCGGGGGGGCTCATTGAGCAGTTCTTC. The full variable domain, rest sourced from reference TRBV7-6 and TRBJ2-1, is GAGVSQSPRYKVTKRGQDVALRCDPISGHVSLYWYRQALGQGPEFLTYFNYEAQQDKSGLPNDRFSAERPEGSISTLTIQRTEQRDSAMYRCASSLGTAGGLIEQFFGPGTRLTVL.

The chain carries TRBV5-4 and TRBJ1-4; D is undetermined. This CDR3 spans 15 amino acids. The germline V gene encodes CDR1 SGHNT and CDR2 YYREEE (reference sequence). The germline V and J ends were trimmed by 2 bases and 4 bases, with 12 bases remaining between them. The CDR3 here is CASSFYSALNEKLFF. For the CDR3, the DNA is TGTGCCAGCAGCTTTTACAGCGCCCTTAATGAAAAACTGTTTTTT.

The chain combines TRBV13 with TRBJ2-7; D not certain. The V end lost 1 base, the J end lost 1 base, and 8 bases lay between the germline ends. The CDR3 loop spans 14 amino acids. The germline V gene has CDR1 PRHDT and CDR2 FYEKMQ (reference sequence). CDR3 sequence reads: CASSLERISYEQYF. The CDR3 bases are TGTGCCAGCAGCTTAGAACGGATTTCCTACGAGCAGTACTTC.

J is TRBJ2-3 and V is TRBV6-1; D remains unclear. CDR1 is MNHNS and CDR2 is SASEGT in the germline V gene. V lost 10 bases and J lost 2, with 13 bases in between. This CDR3 spans 13 amino acids. The CDR3 sequence: CATPGDPTDTQYF. The CDR3 DNA sequence: TGTGCCACCCCAGGAGATCCCACAGATACGCAGTATTTT.